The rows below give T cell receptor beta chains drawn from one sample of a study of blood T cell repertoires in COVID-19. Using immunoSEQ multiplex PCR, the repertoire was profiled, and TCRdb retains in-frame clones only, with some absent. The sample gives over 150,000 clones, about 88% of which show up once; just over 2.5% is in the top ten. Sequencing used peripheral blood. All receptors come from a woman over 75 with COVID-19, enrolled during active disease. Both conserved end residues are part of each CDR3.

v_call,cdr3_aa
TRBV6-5,CASKPGAGGPETQYF
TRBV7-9,CASSFSDRGGKLFF
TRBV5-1,CASSFGDTTNTGELFF
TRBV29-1,CSADTDSTEQYF
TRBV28,CASRQSDRGAYEQYF
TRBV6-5,CASVMGNRGTEAFF
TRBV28,CASTPSGRAPGELFF
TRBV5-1,CASSLDGSTDTQYF
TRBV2,CASSEGGQPQHF
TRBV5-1,CASTPVDGELFF
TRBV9,CASSTAAYGYTF
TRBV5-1,CASSLGASNTEAFF
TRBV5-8,CASTPDSQNQPQHF
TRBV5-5,CASSLIWGDQPQHF
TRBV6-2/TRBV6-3,CASSSQTTEAFF
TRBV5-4,CASSLGVSGNTIYF
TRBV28,CASEGTNQETQYF
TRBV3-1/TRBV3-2,CASSQLREKLFF
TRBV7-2,CASSLSVTSVKETQYF
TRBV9,CASSSGDLNTEAFF
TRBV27,CASKRDRWGENTEAFF
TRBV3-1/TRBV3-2,CASSGGPPNEQFF
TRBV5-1,CASSLSSGLTDTQYF
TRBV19,CASRDTSTDTQYF
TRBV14,CASSQAYRQGQGNTIYF
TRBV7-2,CASSVSPFRGTGLHEQYF
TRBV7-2,CASSPSGYRQPQHF
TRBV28,CASTPRGSENSPLHF
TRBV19,CASRIRDRGRAPNQPQHF
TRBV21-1,CASSKQALPFSYEQYF
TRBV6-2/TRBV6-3,CASSPGLAGGSDTQYF
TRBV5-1,CASSLEGQGTNEKLFF
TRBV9,CASSPPSSGTGQDTQYF
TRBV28,CASSSAFQGAWYGYTF
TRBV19,CASSISGGLGEQYF
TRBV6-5,CASSRTRTNEKLFF
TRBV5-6,CASSLAVGTSGSTGELFF
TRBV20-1,CSASALAGEGQQYF
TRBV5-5,CASSRAGSPSGNTIYF
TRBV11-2,CASSLDREFNEKLFF
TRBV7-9,CASGTSGTDTQYF
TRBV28,CASTRSRPYEQYF
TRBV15,CATSETYSYEQYF
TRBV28,CASIPEEGWTEAFF
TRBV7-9,CASVMSGESSMGRADTQYF
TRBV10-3,CAGGGSRNHQETQYF
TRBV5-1,CASSLTSRTQETQYF
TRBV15,CATSRDQNVNYGYTF
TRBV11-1,CASSPRLAGGSLRQYF
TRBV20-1,CSASRSAGGGNEQFF
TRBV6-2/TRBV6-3,CASSRQYNQPQHF
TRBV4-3,CASSQETGVYEQYF
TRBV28,CASNRGNYGYTF
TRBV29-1,CSVLEGAFF
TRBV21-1,CASRGPRGCSSYEQYF